This T cell receptor beta chain originates from a study of T-cell memory formation after mild COVID-19. The study's findings and limits: Contracting clones, day 15 to 85, had balanced CD4/CD8, and later expanders favored CD4+. Certain responding clones were present in pre-infection memory, suggesting participation of cross-reactive memory. There was no confirmation that second-wave clones peaking on day 37 were SARS-CoV-2 specific.

TCR alpha and TCR beta cDNA libraries with sample barcodes and UMIs came from 5'RACE using constant-segment primers. TCRdb called the 5' RACE reads again in MiXCR, with one record for every CDR3 protein. The data contain 250,000 to 350,000 distinct CDR3 sequences, less than 20% of them singletons. Concerning this clonotype: The target antigen is unknown.

This CDR3 spans 14 amino acids. Trimming left V 2 bases short and J 5 bases short, with 13 bases between. Germline assignment: CDR1 MNHNS and CDR2 SASEGT. The source of this sequence is a man in his late teens or twenties who had mild COVID-19 (a few samples of this study predate the infection). Cell type and time point are not known. Material: PBMCs or a T cell subset sorted from them (not recorded which). The chain recombines TRBV6-1 with TRBJ2-7; D possibly uses TRBD1 or TRBD2 (6 bases each). CDR3 DNA sequence: TGTGCCAGCAGTGAACGCCCGGGGGCGGACGAGCAGTACGTC. Translated: CASSERPGADEQYV.